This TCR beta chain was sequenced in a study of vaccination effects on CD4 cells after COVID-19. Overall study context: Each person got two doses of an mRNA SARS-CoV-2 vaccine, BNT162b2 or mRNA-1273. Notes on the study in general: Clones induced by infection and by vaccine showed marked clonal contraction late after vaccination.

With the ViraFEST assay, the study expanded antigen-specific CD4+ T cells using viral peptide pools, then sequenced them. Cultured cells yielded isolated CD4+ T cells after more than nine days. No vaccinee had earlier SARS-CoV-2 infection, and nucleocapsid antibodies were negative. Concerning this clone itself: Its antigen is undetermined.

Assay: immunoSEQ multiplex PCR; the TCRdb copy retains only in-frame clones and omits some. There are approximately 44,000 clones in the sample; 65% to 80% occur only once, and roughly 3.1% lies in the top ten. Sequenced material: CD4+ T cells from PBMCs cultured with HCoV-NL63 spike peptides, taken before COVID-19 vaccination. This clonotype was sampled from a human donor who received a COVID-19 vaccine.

CDR3 in DNA: TGTGCCAGCAGCTTAGACGGGGTCCGGGTAGGGGCCAACGTCCTGACTTTC. Its protein is CASSLDGVRVGANVLTF. The chain recombines TRBV7-9 with TRBJ2-6; D is possibly TRBD2 (5 bases). The CDR3 is 17 amino acids. Per the germline V gene, CDR1 is SEHNR and CDR2 is FQNEAQ (reference sequence). The V and J ends lost 1 base and 4 bases respectively, with 14 bases between them.